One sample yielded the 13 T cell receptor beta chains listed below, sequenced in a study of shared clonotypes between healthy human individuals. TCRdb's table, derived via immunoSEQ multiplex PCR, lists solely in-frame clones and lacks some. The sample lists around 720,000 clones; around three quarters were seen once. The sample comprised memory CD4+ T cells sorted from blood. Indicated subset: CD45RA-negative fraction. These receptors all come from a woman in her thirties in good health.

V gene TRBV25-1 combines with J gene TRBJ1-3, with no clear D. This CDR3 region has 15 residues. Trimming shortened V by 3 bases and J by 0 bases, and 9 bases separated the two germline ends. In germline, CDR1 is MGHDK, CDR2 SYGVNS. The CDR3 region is CASSDFGSSGNTIYF. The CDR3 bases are TGTGCCAGCAGTGATTTTGGCAGCTCTGGAAACACCATATATTTT.

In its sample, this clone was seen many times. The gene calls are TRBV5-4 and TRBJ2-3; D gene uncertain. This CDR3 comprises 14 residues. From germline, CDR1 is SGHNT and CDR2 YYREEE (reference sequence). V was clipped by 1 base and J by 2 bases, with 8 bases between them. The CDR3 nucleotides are TGTGCCAGCAGCTTGCCTGGGGACACAGATACGCAGTATTTT. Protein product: CASSLPGDTDTQYF. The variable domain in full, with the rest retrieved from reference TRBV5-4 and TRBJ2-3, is ETGVTQSPTHLIKTRGQQVTLRCSSQSGHNTVSWYQQALGQGPQFIFQYYREEENGRGNFPPRFSGLQFPNYSSELNVNALELDDSALYLCASSLPGDTDTQYFGPGTRLTVL.

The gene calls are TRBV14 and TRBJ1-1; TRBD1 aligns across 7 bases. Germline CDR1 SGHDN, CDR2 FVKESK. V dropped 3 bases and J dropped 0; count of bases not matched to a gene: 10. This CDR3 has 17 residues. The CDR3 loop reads CASSHQSAGTVNTEAFF. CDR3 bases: TGTGCCAGCAGCCATCAATCAGCCGGGACAGTGAACACTGAAGCTTTCTTT.

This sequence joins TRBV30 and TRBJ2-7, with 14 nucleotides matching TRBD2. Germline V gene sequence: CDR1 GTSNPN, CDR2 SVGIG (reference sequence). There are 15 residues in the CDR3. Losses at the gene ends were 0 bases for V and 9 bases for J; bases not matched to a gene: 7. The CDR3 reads CAWSVGTSGSGRQYF. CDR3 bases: TGTGCCTGGAGTGTAGGGACTAGCGGGAGTGGTCGGCAGTACTTC.

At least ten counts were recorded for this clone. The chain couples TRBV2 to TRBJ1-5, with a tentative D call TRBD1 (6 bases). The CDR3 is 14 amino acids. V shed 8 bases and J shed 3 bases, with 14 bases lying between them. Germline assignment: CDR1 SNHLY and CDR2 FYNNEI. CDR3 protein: CASLKTGTNQPQHF. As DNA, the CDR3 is TGTGCCAGCTTGAAGACAGGTACCAATCAGCCCCAGCATTTT. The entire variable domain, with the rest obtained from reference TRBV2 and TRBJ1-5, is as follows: EPEVTQTPSHQVTQMGQEVILRCVPISNHLYFYWYRQILGQKVEFLVSFYNNEISEKSEIFDDQFSVERPDGSNFTLKIRSTKLEDSAMYFCASLKTGTNQPQHFGDGTRLSIL.

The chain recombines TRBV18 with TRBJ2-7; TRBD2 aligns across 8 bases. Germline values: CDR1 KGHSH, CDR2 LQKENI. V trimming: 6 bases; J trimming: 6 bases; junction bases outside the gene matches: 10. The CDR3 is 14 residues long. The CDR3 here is CASSQAGDITEQYF. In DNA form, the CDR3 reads TGTGCCAGCTCCCAAGCGGGGGACATAACCGAGCAGTACTTC.

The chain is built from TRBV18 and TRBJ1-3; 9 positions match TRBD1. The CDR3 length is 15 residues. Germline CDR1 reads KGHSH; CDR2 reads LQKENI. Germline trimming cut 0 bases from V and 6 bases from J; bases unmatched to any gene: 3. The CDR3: CASSPPGQGTNTIYF. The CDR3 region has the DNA TGTGCCAGCTCACCACCGGGACAGGGTACAAACACCATATATTTT.

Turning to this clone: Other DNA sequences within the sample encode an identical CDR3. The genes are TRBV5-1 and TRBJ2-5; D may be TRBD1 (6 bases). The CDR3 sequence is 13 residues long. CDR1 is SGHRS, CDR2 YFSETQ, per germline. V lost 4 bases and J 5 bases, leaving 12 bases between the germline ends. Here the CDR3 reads CASSVQGGETQYF. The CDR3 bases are TGCGCCAGCAGCGTACAGGGTGGGGAGACCCAGTACTTC.

CDR3 amino acids: CASSVNMNTEAFF. The CDR3 coding sequence is TGTGCCAGCTCAGTTAATATGAACACTGAAGCTTTCTTT. This chain links TRBV18 with TRBJ1-1; D not resolved. Germline assignment: CDR1 KGHSH and CDR2 LQKENI. The V end lost 5 bases, the J end lost 0 bases, and 7 bases lay between the germline ends. The length of the CDR3 is 13 residues. The full variable domain, in which reference TRBV18 and TRBJ1-1 provide the parts outside the CDR3, is NAGVMQNPRHLVRRRGQEARLRCSPMKGHSHVYWYRQLPEEGLKFMVYLQKENIIDESGMPKERFSAEFPKEGPSILRIQQVVRGDSAAYFCASSVNMNTEAFFGQGTRLTVV.

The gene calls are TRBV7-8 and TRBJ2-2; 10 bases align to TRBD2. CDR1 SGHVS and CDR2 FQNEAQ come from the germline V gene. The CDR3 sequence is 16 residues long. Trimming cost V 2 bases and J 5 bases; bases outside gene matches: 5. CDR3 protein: CASSLILAGETGELFF. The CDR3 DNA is TGTGCCAGCAGCTTAATTCTAGCGGGAGAAACCGGGGAGCTGTTTTTT.

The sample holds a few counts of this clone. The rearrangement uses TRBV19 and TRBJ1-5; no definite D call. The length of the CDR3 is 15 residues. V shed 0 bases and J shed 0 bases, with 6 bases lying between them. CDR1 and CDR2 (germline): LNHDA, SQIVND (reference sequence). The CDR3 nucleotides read TGTGCCAGTAGTATAGACGGCGATAGCAATCAGCCCCAGCATTTT. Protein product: CASSIDGDSNQPQHF.

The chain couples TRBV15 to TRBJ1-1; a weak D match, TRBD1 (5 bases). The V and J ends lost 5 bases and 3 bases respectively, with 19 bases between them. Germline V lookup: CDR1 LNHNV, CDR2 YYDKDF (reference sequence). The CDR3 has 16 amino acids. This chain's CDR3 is CATSVRDRIKDTEAFF. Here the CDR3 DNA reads TGTGCCACCAGCGTCCGGGACCGAATAAAGGACACTGAAGCTTTCTTT.

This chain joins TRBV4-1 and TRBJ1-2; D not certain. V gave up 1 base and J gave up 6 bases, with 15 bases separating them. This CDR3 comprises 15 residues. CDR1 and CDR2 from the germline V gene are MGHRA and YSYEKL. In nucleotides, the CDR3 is TGCGCCAGCAGCCAAGGGGGTAGGGCAGATAATGGCTACACCTTC. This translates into CASSQGGRADNGYTF.